The present T cell receptor beta chain was sequenced within a study of metastatic and nonmetastatic thyroid tumors. Study-wide background: Repertoires were compared across blood and tumor or nodule tissue from malignant and benign thyroid patients. Study-level results: When malignant thyroid tumors were compared with benign nodules, TCR beta diversity was reportedly significantly higher in the malignant tumors. This held in both blood and tumor samples.

The CDR3 sequence is 14 residues long. Germline V gives CDR1 SGHTA, CDR2 FQGTGA. V lost 5 bases, J lost 14 bases, and 19 bases lay in between. In its sample, this clone was seen many times. Its antigen is unknown. MiXCR re-clonotyped the PCR reads for TCRdb. This sample has some 90,000 clones, with less than 10% found just once. Patients had received no treatment of any kind before thyroid surgery. This clonotype originated in a female donor with papillary thyroid cancer or a benign thyroid nodule (not recorded which). Some clones in this sample may be carry-over from other donors' samples. The sequencing sample was made of blood. V is TRBV7-3 and J is TRBJ1-6, with a tentative D call TRBD1 (6 bases). The CDR3 coding sequence is TGTGCCAGCAGCCTCACTCCGGACAGCTTAACCCTCCACTTT. This encodes CASSLTPDSLTLHF.